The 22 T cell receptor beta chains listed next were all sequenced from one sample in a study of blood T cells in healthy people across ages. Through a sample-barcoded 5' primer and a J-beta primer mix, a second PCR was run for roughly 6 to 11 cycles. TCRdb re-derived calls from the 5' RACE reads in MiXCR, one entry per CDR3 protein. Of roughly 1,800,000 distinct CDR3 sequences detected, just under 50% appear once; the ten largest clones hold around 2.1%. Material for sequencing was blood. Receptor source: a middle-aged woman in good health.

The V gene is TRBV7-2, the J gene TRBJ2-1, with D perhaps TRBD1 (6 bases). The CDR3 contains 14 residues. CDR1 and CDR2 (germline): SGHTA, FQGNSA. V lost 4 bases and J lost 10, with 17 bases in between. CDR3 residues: CASSSRWSGTEQFF. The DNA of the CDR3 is TGTGCCAGCAGCTCCCGGTGGTCAGGGACAGAGCAGTTCTTC. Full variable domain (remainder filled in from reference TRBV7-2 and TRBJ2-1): GAGVSQSPSNKVTEKGKDVELRCDPISGHTALYWYRQSLGQGLEFLIYFQGNSAPDKSGLPSDRFSAERTGGSVSTLTIQRTQQEDSAVYLCASSSRWSGTEQFFGPGTRLTVL.

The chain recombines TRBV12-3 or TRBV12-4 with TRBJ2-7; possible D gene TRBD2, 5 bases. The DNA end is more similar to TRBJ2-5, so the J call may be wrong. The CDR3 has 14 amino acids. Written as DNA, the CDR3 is TGTGCCAGCAGGACTCACGGGAAACAAGAGACCCAGTACTTC. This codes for CASRTHGKQETQYF.

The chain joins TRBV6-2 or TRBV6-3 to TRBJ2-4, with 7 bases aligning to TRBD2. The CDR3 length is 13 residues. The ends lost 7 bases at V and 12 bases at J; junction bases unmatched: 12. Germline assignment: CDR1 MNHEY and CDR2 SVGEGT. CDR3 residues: CASNPGGRRSQYF. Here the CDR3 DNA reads TGTGCCAGCAATCCGGGAGGACGCAGGAGTCAGTACTTC.

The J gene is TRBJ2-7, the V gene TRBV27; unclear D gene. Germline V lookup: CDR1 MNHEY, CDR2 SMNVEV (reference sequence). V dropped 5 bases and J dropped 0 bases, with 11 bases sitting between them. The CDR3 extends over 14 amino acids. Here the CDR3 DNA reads TGTGCCAGCAGTGCCTCAACTGCCTCCTACGAGCAGTACTTC. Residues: CASSASTASYEQYF.

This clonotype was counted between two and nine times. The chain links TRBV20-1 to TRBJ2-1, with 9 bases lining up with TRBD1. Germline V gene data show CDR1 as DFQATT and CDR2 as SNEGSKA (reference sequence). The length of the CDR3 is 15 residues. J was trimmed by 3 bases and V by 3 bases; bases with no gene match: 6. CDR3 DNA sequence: TGCAGTGCTAGTCAGCCGGGACAGGGCTACAATGAGCAGTTCTTC. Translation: CSASQPGQGYNEQFF.

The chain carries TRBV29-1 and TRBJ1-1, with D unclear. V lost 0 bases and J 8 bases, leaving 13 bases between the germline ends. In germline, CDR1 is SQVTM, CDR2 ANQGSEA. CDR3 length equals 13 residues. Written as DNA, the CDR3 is TGCAGCGTTGAAGAATGGGCCCTTGGGGAAGCTTTCTTT. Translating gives CSVEEWALGEAFF.

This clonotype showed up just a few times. This CDR3 reads CSVPLNNEQFF. The CDR3 DNA reads as TGCAGCGTCCCGCTGAACAATGAGCAGTTCTTC. The chain joins TRBV29-1 to TRBJ2-1; D not certain. V lost 6 bases and J lost 5, with 8 bases in between. This CDR3 is built from 11 residues. Per germline, CDR1 SQVTM and CDR2 ANQGSEA.

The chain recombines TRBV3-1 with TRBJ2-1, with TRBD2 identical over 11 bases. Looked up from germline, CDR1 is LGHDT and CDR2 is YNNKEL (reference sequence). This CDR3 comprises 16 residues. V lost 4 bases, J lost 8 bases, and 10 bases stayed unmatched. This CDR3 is CASSPLAGAEWDEQFF. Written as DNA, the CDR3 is TGTGCCAGCAGCCCACTAGCGGGGGCTGAGTGGGATGAGCAGTTCTTC.

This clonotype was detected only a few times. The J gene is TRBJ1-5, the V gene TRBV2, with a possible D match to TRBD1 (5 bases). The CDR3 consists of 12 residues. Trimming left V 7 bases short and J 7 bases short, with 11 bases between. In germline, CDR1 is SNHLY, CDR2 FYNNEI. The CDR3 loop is CASNPGHQPQHF. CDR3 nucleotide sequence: TGTGCCAGCAACCCGGGGCACCAGCCCCAGCATTTT.

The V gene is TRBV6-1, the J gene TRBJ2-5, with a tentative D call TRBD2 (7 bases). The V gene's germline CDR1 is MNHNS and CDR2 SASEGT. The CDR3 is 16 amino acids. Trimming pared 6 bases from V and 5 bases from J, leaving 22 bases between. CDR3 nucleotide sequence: TGTGCCAGCAGGAAAGGACGGGGGGCTGGTGTGGAGACCCAGTACTTC. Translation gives CASRKGRGAGVETQYF.

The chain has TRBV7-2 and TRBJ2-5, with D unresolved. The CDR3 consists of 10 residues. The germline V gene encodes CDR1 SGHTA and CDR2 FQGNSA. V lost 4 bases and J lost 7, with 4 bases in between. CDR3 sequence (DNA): TGTGCCAGCAGCTCGATGACCCAGTACTTC. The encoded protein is CASSSMTQYF. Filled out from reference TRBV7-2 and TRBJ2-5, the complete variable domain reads GAGVSQSPSNKVTEKGKDVELRCDPISGHTALYWYRQSLGQGLEFLIYFQGNSAPDKSGLPSDRFSAERTGGSVSTLTIQRTQQEDSAVYLCASSSMTQYFGPGTRLLVL.

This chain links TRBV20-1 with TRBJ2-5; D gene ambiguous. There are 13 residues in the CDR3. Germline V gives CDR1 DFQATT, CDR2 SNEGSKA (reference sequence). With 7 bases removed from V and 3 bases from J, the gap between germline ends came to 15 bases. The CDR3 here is CSVFLRVEETQYF. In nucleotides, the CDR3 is TGCAGTGTTTTTCTCCGTGTAGAAGAGACCCAGTACTTC.

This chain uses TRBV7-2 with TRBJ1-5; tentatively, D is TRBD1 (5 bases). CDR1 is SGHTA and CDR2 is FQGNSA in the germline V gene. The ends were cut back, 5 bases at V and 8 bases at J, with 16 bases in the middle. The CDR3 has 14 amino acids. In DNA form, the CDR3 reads TGTGCCAGCAGCGTTGGTACAGGCTCCGAGCCCCAGCATTTT. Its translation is CASSVGTGSEPQHF.

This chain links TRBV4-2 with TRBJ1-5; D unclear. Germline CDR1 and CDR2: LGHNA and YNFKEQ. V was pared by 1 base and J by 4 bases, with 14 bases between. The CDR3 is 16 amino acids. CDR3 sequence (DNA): TGTGCCAGCAGCCAAGGGATGGTAGCGGAAAATCAGCCCCAGCATTTT. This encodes CASSQGMVAENQPQHF.

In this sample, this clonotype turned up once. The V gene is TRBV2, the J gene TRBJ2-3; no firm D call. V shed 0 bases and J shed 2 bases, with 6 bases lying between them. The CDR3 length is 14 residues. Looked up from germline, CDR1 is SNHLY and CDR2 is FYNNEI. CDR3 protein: CASSEALVTDTQYF. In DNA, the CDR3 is TGTGCCAGCAGTGAAGCCTTGGTCACAGATACGCAGTATTTT. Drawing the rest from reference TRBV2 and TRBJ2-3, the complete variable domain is EPEVTQTPSHQVTQMGQEVILRCVPISNHLYFYWYRQILGQKVEFLVSFYNNEISEKSEIFDDQFSVERPDGSNFTLKIRSTKLEDSAMYFCASSEALVTDTQYFGPGTRLTVL.

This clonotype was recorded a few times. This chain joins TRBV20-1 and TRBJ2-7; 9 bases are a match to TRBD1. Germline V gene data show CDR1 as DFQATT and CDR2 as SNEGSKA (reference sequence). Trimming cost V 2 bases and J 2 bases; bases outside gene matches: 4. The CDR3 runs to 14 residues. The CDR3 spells CSARSGQGAYEQYF. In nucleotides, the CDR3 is TGCAGTGCTAGATCGGGACAGGGAGCCTACGAGCAGTACTTC.

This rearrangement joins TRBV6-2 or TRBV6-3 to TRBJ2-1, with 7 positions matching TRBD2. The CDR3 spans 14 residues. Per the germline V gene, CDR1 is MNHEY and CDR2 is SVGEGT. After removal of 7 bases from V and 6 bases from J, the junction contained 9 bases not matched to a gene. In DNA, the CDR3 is TGTGCCAGCACCCTTAGCGGGTTAACCAATGAGCAGTTCTTC. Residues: CASTLSGLTNEQFF.

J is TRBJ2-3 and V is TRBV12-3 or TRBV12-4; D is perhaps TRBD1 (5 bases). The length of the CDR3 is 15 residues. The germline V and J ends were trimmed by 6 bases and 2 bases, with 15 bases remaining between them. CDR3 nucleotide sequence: TGTGCCAGCAGCCTAGACAGAACCTTCACAGATACGCAGTATTTT. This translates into CASSLDRTFTDTQYF.

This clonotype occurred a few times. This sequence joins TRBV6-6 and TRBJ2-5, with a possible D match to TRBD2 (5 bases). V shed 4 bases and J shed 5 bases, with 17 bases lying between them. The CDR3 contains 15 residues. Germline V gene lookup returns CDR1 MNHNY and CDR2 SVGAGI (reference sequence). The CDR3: CASSWGLAPRETQYF. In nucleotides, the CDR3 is TGTGCCAGCAGTTGGGGTCTAGCACCGAGGGAGACCCAGTACTTC.

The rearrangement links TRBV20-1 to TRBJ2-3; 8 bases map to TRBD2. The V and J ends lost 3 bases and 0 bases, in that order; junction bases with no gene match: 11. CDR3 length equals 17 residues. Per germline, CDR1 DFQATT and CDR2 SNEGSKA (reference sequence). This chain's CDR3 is CSASGAGGRKSTDTQYF. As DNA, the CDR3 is TGCAGTGCTAGTGGCGCGGGGGGACGCAAGAGCACAGATACGCAGTATTTT.

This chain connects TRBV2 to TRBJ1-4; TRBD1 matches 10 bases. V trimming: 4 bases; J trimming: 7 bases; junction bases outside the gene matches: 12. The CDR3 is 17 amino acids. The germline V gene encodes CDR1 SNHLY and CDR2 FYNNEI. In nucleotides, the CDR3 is TGTGCCAGCAGTGCAGCGGGACCGGGACAGGGGTTTGAAAAACTGTTTTTT. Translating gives CASSAAGPGQGFEKLFF. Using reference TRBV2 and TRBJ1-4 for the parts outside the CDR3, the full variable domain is EPEVTQTPSHQVTQMGQEVILRCVPISNHLYFYWYRQILGQKVEFLVSFYNNEISEKSEIFDDQFSVERPDGSNFTLKIRSTKLEDSAMYFCASSAAGPGQGFEKLFFGSGTQLSVL.

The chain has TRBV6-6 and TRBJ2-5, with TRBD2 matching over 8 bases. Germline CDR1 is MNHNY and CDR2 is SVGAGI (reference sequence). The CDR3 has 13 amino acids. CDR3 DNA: TGTGGGGCCGGGGGGGGATCGAACAATGAGCAGTACTTC. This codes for CGAGGGSNNEQYF.